This T cell receptor (beta chain) was captured by sequencing in a study of OX40 agonist ivuxolimab in advanced cancers. Context from the whole study: Ivuxolimab was a fully human IgG2 agonistic monoclonal antibody targeting the costimulatory receptor OX40 (CD134). The paper covers the monotherapy dose-escalation part of the phase I ivuxolimab trial, which included N ≈ 54 patients. Patients were allowed to have had prior anti-PD-1, anti-PD-L1 or anti-CTLA-4 therapy, and roughly 40% of the dose-escalation patients had been treated with checkpoint inhibitors. A male proportion of around 83% and a mean age of around 60 years, ranging from 23 to 79, were recorded for the dose-escalation cohort. Peripheral TCRbeta sequencing was intended to test whether TCR sequence diversity was altered and clonal T-cell expansion was caused by ivuxolimab. Three dose-escalation patients achieved partial responses, one with hepatocellular carcinoma and two with cutaneous melanoma. Of the 50 to 55 dose-escalation patients, hepatocellular carcinoma was present in about 20, melanoma in approximately 15, renal cell carcinoma in 9 and head and neck cancer in 9. Intravenous ivuxolimab was administered to patients every 2 weeks at six dose levels: 0.01, 0.1, 0.3, 1.5, 3 and 10 mg/kg. The research as a whole found: Low levels of normalized T-cell clonal expansion were also shown by some nonresponding patients. After ivuxolimab, CD8+ T cells had more expanded clones than CD4+ T cells on average. The antigen specificity of the peripheral T cells that underwent clonal expansion was not determined. In the 0.1-3.0 mg/kg groups, partial responders had among the lowest normalized peripheral clonal expansion, particularly in CD8+ T cells. At doses of 0.1 to 3.0 mg/kg, clonal expansion of both CD4+ and CD8+ blood T cells was observed from baseline to week 6.

The trial excluded patients who had a history of autoimmune disease or were on systemic immunosuppression. Peripheral blood for TCR sequencing was drawn from every dose cohort at baseline, at cycle 4 day 1 and at cycle 7 day 1. Samples came from an open-label, multicenter, first-in-human phase I dose-escalation trial of ivuxolimab. Adults with locally advanced or metastatic head and neck squamous cell, hepatocellular, melanoma or renal cell carcinoma were enrolled in the trial. CD4+ and CD8+ T cells were sorted separately from peripheral blood before TCR sequencing. Worth noting for this clone: Its antigen is not yet known. There are no base qualities to consult, and no much larger clone falls within one base.

Genomic DNA was extracted from sorted cells for sequencing of the TCRbeta CDR3 region. TCRbeta CDR3 regions were sequenced using the immunoSEQ Assay. TCRdb stores this immuneACCESS table with in-frame sequences only. Part of the clones is absent; in the studies checked, under half of the shortfall reflects unresolved V genes, and no reason is known for the rest. Counted in this sample were 60,000 to 80,000 clones; approximately 79% of them appeared once. The ten largest clones represent 11% of the sample. Sequences SQVTM (CDR1) and ANQGSEA (CDR2) are obtained from the germline V gene. Deletion took 3 bases off V and 1 base off J, with a span of 7 bases between the germline ends. Inclusive of the bounding cysteine and phenylalanine, the CDR3 is 12 residues long. Just the 36-base CDR3 DNA is kept, in frame starting at base 1.

The TCR sequence derives from an adult with an advanced solid tumor such as melanoma, head and neck, liver or kidney cancer. This sample comprised CD4+ or CD8+ T cells sorted from blood, obtained in a trial of the OX40 agonist ivuxolimab. The sequence is built from TRBV29-1 and TRBJ2-7; the D region possibly corresponds to TRBD1 (6 bases align). In nucleotides, the sequence is TGCAGCGTTGACACAGGGTCCTACGAGCAGTACTTC. It codes for CSVDTGSYEQYF.